A single sample is the source of the 13 T cell receptor beta chains below, sequenced in a study of blood T cells in healthy people across ages. Combining a sample-barcoded 5' primer with a J-beta primer mix, a second PCR ran for about 6 to 12 cycles. TCRdb re-derived calls from the 5' RACE reads in MiXCR, one entry per CDR3 protein. The table has hundreds of thousands of distinct CDR3 sequences, approximately 25% seen once. These data also featured in a second study, about T cells of mothers and their children.

What was sequenced was blood. The receptors were gathered from a boy younger than 18 in good health.

CDR3 DNA sequence: TGTGCCATCAGTGAGGACAGGGTGGGGGATACGCAGTATTTT. Translation: CAISEDRVGDTQYF. The chain combines TRBV10-3 with TRBJ2-3; 7 bases are shared with TRBD1. In germline, CDR1 is ENHRY, CDR2 SYGVKD. J lost 6 bases, V lost 2 bases, and 5 bases had no gene match. This CDR3 region has 14 residues.

Turning to this clonotype: At one end the junction does not follow the germline gene, possibly because of a read error. This sequence joins TRBV6-6 and TRBJ2-2, with 9 positions matching TRBD1. The CDR3 has 15 residues. Per the germline V gene, CDR1 is MNHNY and CDR2 is SVGAGI (reference sequence). DNA for the CDR3: TGTGCCAGCAGTCACTCCGGACAGGGGACCGGGGAGCTGTTTTTT. It translates to CASSHSGQGTGELFF.

CDR3 sequence reads: CASSNTGGVRDEQFF. The CDR3 DNA is TGTGCCAGCAGCAATACAGGGGGCGTTCGGGATGAGCAGTTCTTC. This chain uses TRBV7-6 with TRBJ2-1; 9 bases are a match to TRBD1. Germline loops: CDR1 SGHVS, CDR2 FNYEAQ. The CDR3 consists of 15 residues. With 5 bases clipped from V and 8 bases from J, the junction kept 10 bases outside the gene matches.

This clonotype has at least ten counts. The V and J genes are TRBV4-3 and TRBJ1-4, with D possibly TRBD1 on 5 matching bases. Between the trimmed V and J ends, which lost 0 bases and 10 bases, there was a span of 15 bases. The CDR3 is 15 residues long. Per germline, CDR1 LGHNA and CDR2 YSLEER. CDR3 DNA sequence: TGCGCCAGCAGCCAAGATTTAGGAGGGGTCGGAAAACTGTTTTTT. Amino acids: CASSQDLGGVGKLFF.

The gene calls are TRBV14 and TRBJ2-1, with D uncertain. The assigned J gene may be wrong: the sequence end matches TRBJ2-5 better. The CDR3 extends over 16 amino acids. The germline gives CDR1 SGHDN, CDR2 FVKESK. The CDR3 DNA reads TGTGCCAGCAGCCAAGATCAGCCCCCGGTAATAGGGACCCAGTACTTC. Translating gives CASSQDQPPVIGTQYF.

This clonotype was found a few times. The genes are TRBV5-6 and TRBJ1-3, with 7 positions matching TRBD1. Unmatched junction bases numbered 8, after V lost 1 base and J lost 7 bases. From germline, CDR1 is SGHDT and CDR2 YYEEEE. There are 15 residues in the CDR3. The CDR3 loop is CASSLIGTATNTIYF. CDR3 DNA: TGTGCCAGCAGCTTGATCGGGACAGCGACTAACACCATATATTTT.

This clonotype was recorded a few times. The chain carries TRBV7-9 and TRBJ2-5; TRBD2 matches 9 bases. CDR3 length: 16 amino acids. CDR1 and CDR2 from the germline V gene are SEHNR and FQNEAQ (reference sequence). V shed 5 bases, J shed 5 bases, and the junction held 12 bases outside the gene matches. The CDR3 is CASSPRPVAGEETQYF. As DNA, the CDR3 is TGTGCCAGCAGCCCCAGGCCCGTAGCGGGAGAGGAGACCCAGTACTTC.

The chain combines TRBV12-5 with TRBJ2-7, with D perhaps matching TRBD1 or TRBD2 (7 bases each). CDR3 size: 15 residues. Deletions cut 1 base from V and 5 bases from J, with 15 bases between. CDR1 is LGHNT, CDR2 FRNRAP, per germline. DNA of the CDR3: TGTGCTAGTGGTTTGGACCGGGACAGCGGGGACGAGCAGTACTTC. It yields the protein CASGLDRDSGDEQYF.

The sample holds a few counts of this clonotype. This chain links TRBV7-2 with TRBJ2-3, with 11 bases lining up with TRBD2. CDR1 and CDR2 from the germline V gene are SGHTA and FQGNSA. The CDR3 spans 15 residues. V was clipped by 5 bases and J by 3 bases; unmatched bases: 4. The CDR3 nucleotides read TGTGCCAGCAGCATTAGCGGGGGGGCAACAGATACGCAGTATTTT. Translation gives CASSISGGATDTQYF.

J is TRBJ2-1 and V is TRBV12-5; 8 bases are a match to TRBD1. This CDR3 contains 13 residues. V was pared by 5 bases and J by 9 bases, with 6 bases of the junction left unmatched. CDR1 is LGHNT and CDR2 is FRNRAP in the germline V gene. CDR3 sequence reads: CASGPRTGSEQFF. The CDR3 coding sequence is TGTGCTAGTGGTCCCCGGACAGGGAGTGAGCAGTTCTTC.

This clonotype showed up just a few times. This chain links TRBV5-5 with TRBJ2-5; D unresolved. Deletions cut 3 bases from V and 4 bases from J, with 10 bases between. This CDR3 has 13 residues. Germline CDR1 is SGHKS and CDR2 is YYEKEE (reference sequence). This CDR3 is CASSYLLRETQYF. CDR3 sequence (DNA): TGTGCCAGCAGCTACCTCCTTAGAGAGACCCAGTACTTC.

In its sample, this clonotype was seen a few times. The V and J genes are TRBV20-1 and TRBJ2-7; D remains ambiguous. V was cut by 1 base and J by 0 bases, with 7 bases left in between. The CDR3 covers 13 residues. Germline V CDR1 and CDR2: DFQATT, SNEGSKA (reference sequence). The chain's CDR3 is CSARVTNSYEQYF. CDR3 bases: TGCAGTGCTAGAGTGACGAACTCCTACGAGCAGTACTTC.

V is TRBV19 and J is TRBJ2-2; D ambiguous. V was trimmed by 3 bases and J by 6 bases, leaving 8 bases between them. The CDR3 is 13 amino acids. Germline V gene lookup returns CDR1 LNHDA and CDR2 SQIVND (reference sequence). As DNA, the CDR3 is TGTGCCAGTAGTATGCAATCCTCCGGGGAGCTGTTTTTT. This encodes CASSMQSSGELFF. Full variable domain (outside the CDR3, taken from reference TRBV19 and TRBJ2-2): DGGITQSPKYLFRKEGQNVTLSCEQNLNHDAMYWYRQDPGQGLRLIYYSQIVNDFQKGDIAEGYSVSREKKESFPLTVTSAQKNPTAFYLCASSMQSSGELFFGEGSRLTVL.